The clone carrying this T cell receptor beta chain was seen only once. The data originate from a study of blood T cell repertoires in COVID-19. Study background: The United States, Italy and Spain supplied acute and convalescent COVID-19 samples. PBMCs, B-cell-depleted T cells, or T cells provided the cDNA or gDNA that made up the material.

Per the original methods: Nucleated cell number was recorded as an estimate derived from reference gene primer amplification. Data came from immunoSEQ multiplex PCR; TCRdb stores just in-frame clones and leaves some out. That table is the source of V, J and clone size, and D and trimming were worked out from the DNA. The sample comprises about 68,000 clones, more than 70% of which are singletons, and 8.5% to 10% rests with the top ten. Sequenced material: peripheral blood. The TCR originated in a man in his fifties with active COVID-19.

DNA of the CDR3: TGTGCCAGCAGCCGGGACAGGGGAAGTATAGATACGCAGTATTTT. Residues: CASSRDRGSIDTQYF. V gene TRBV11-2 combines with J gene TRBJ2-3, with TRBD1 matching 10 bases. With V trimmed by 5 bases and J by 5 bases, 7 bases remained unmatched. This CDR3 is built from 15 residues. Germline V gives CDR1 SGHAT, CDR2 FQNNGV.